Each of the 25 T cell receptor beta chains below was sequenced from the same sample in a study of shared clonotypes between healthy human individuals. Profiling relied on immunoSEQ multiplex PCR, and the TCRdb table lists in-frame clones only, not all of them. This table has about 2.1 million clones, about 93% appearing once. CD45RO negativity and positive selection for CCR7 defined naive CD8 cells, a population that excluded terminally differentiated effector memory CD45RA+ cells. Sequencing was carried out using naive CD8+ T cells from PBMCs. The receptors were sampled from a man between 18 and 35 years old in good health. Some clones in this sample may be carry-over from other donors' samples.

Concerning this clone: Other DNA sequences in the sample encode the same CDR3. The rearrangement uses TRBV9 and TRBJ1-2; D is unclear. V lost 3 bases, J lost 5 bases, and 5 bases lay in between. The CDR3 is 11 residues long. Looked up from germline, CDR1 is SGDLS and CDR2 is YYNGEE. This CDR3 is CASSGEYGYTF. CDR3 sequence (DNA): TGTGCCAGCAGCGGAGAGTATGGCTACACCTTC.

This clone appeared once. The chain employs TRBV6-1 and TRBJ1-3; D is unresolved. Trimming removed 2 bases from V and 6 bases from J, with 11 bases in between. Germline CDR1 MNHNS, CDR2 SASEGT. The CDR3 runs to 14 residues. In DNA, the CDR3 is TGTGCCAGCAGTGAACCGGACGGGGAAAACACCATATATTTT. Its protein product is CASSEPDGENTIYF.

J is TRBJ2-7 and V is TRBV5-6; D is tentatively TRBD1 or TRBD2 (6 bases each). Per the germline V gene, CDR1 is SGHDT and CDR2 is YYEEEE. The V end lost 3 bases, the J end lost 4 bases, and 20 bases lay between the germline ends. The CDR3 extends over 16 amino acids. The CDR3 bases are TGTGCCAGCAGCTCCCCTAGGGGGGAGCATGGGTACGAGCAGTACTTC. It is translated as CASSSPRGEHGYEQYF.

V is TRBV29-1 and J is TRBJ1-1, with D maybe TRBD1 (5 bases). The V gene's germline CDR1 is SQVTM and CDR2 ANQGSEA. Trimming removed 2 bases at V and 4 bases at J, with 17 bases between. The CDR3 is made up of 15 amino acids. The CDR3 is CSVEFGRVSGTEAFF. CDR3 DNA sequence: TGCAGCGTTGAATTTGGCAGGGTCAGTGGCACTGAAGCTTTCTTT.

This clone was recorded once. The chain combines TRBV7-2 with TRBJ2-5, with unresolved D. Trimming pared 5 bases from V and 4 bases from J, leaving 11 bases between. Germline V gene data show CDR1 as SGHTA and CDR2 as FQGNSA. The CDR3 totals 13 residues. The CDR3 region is CASSPRILETQYF. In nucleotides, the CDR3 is TGTGCCAGCAGCCCAAGGATATTAGAGACCCAGTACTTC.

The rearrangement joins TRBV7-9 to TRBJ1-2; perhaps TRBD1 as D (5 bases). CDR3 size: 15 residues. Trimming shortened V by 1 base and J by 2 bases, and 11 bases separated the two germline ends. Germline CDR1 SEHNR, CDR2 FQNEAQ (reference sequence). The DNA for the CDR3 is TGTGCCAGCAGCTTAGAGGCAGGGAGGAACTATGGCTACACCTTC. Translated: CASSLEAGRNYGYTF.

Here the CDR3 DNA reads TGTGCCAGCAGTTTAACCTCCCTAGCCAATGAGCAGTTCTTC. This codes for CASSLTSLANEQFF. This chain joins TRBV27 and TRBJ2-1; tentative D call: TRBD2 (5 bases). The V gene lost 2 bases and the J gene lost 6 bases, with 11 bases spanning the gap. Germline CDR1 and CDR2: MNHEY and SMNVEV (reference sequence). The CDR3 has 14 amino acids.

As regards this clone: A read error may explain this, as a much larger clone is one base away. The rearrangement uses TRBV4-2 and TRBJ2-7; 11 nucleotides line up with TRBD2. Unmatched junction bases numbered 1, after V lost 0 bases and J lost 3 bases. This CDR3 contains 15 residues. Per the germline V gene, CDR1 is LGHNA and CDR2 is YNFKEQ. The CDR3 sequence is CASSQDTSGSYEQYF. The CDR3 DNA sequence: TGTGCCAGCAGCCAAGATACTAGCGGGAGCTACGAGCAGTACTTC.

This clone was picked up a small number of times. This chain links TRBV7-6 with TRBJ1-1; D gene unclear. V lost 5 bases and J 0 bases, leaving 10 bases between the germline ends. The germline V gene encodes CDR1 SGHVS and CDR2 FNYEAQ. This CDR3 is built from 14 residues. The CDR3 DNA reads TGTGCCAGCAGCGCCGAGGCGCTGAACACTGAAGCTTTCTTT. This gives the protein CASSAEALNTEAFF. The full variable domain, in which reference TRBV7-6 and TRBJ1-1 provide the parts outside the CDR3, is GAGVSQSPRYKVTKRGQDVALRCDPISGHVSLYWYRQALGQGPEFLTYFNYEAQQDKSGLPNDRFSAERPEGSISTLTIQRTEQRDSAMYRCASSAEALNTEAFFGQGTRLTVV.

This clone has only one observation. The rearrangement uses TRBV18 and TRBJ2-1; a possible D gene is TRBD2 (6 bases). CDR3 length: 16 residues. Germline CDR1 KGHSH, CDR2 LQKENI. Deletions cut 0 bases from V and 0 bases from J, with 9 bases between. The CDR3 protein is CASSPPAGISYNEQFF. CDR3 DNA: TGTGCCAGCTCACCACCGGCGGGAATCTCCTACAATGAGCAGTTCTTC.

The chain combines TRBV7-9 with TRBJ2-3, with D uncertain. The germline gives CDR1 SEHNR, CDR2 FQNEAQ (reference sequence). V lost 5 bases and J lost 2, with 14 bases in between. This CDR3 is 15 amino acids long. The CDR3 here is CASSAKDGTTDTQYF. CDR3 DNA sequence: TGTGCCAGCAGCGCGAAGGACGGAACCACAGATACGCAGTATTTT.

Here the CDR3 DNA reads TGTGCCAGCAGTTTATCGGGAGGGGGCCAGATTATGAACACTGAAGCTTTCTTT. It encodes CASSLSGGGQIMNTEAFF. The chain joins TRBV27 to TRBJ1-1; 7 positions match TRBD1. The CDR3 contains 18 residues. Germline CDR1 MNHEY, CDR2 SMNVEV (reference sequence). V dropped 0 bases and J dropped 0; count of bases not matched to a gene: 10.

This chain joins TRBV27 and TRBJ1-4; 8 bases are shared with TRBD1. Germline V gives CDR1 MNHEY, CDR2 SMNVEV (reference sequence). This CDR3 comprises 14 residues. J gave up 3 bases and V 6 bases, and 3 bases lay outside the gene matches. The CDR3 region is CASSATGANEKLFF. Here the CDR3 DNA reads TGTGCCAGCAGCGCGACAGGGGCTAATGAAAAACTGTTTTTT.

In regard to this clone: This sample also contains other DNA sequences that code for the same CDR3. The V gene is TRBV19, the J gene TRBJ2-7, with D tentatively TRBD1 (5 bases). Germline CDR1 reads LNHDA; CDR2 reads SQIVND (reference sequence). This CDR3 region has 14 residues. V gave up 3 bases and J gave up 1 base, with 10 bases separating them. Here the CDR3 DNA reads TGTGCCAGTAGTATTGACAGAACTTCCTACGAGCAGTACTTC. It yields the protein CASSIDRTSYEQYF.

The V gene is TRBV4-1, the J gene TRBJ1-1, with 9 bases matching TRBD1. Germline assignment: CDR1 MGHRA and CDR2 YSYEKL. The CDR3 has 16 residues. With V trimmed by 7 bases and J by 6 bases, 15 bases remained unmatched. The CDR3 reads CASTLGTGSAGSEAFF. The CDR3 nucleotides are TGCGCCAGCACCCTTGGGACAGGGTCGGCTGGTTCTGAAGCTTTCTTT.

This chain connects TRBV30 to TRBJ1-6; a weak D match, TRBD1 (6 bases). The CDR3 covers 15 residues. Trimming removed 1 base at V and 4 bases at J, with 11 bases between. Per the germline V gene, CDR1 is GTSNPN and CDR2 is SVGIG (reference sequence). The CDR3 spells CAWSDRGIYNSPLHF. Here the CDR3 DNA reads TGTGCCTGGAGTGATAGGGGGATATATAATTCACCCCTCCACTTT. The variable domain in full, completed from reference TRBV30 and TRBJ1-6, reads SQTIHQWPATLVQPVGSPLSLECTVEGTSNPNLYWYRQAAGRGLQLLFYSVGIGQISSEVPQNLSASRPQDRQFILSSKKLLLSDSGFYLCAWSDRGIYNSPLHFGNGTRLTVT.

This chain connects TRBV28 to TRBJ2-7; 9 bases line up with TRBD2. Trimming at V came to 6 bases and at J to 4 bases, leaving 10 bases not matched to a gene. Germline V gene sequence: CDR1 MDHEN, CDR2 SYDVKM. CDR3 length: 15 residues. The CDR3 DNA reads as TGTGCCAGCAGGCCATCGGGACTAGCAGGATACGAGCAGTACTTC. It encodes CASRPSGLAGYEQYF.

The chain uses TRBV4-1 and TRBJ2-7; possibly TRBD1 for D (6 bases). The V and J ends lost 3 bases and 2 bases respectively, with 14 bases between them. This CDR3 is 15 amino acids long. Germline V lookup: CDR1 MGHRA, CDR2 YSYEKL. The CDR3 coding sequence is TGCGCCAGCAGCCATCCAAACGGGACACCCTACGAGCAGTACTTC. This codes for CASSHPNGTPYEQYF.

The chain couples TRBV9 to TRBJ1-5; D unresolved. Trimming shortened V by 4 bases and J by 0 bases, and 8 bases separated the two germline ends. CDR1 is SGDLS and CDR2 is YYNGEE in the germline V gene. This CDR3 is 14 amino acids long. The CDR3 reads CASSRLDSNQPQHF. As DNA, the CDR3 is TGTGCCAGCAGCCGGTTGGATAGCAATCAGCCCCAGCATTTT.

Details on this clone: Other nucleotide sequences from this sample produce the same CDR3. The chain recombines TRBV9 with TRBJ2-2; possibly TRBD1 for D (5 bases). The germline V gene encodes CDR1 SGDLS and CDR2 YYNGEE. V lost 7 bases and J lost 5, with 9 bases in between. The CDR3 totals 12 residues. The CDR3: CASSRGTGELFF. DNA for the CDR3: TGTGCCAGCTCTAGGGGTACCGGGGAGCTGTTTTTT.

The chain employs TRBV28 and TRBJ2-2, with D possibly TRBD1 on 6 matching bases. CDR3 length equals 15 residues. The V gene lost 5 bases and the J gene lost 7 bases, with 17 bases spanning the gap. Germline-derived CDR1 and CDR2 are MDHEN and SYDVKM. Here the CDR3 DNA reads TGTGCCAGCAGTCTCGAACAGGGTTTGGACGGGGAGCTGTTTTTT. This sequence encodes CASSLEQGLDGELFF.

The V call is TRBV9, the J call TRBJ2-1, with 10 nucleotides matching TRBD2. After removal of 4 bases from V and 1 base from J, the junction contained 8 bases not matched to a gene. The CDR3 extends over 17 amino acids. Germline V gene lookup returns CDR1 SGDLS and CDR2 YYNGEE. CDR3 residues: CASSPGASGSSYNEQFF. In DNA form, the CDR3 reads TGTGCCAGCAGCCCTGGGGCTAGCGGGAGTTCCTACAATGAGCAGTTCTTC.

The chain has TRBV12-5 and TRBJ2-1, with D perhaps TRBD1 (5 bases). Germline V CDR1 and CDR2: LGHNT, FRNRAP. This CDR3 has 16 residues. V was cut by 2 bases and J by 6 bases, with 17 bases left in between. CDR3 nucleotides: TGTGCTAGTGGTTTGTCCAAAGGGGCAAAAACCAATGAGCAGTTCTTC. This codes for CASGLSKGAKTNEQFF. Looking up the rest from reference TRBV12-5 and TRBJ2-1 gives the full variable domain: DARVTQTPRHKVTEMGQEVTMRCQPILGHNTVFWYRQTMMQGLELLAYFRNRAPLDDSGMPKDRFSAEMPDATLATLKIQPSEPRDSAVYFCASGLSKGAKTNEQFFGPGTRLTVL.

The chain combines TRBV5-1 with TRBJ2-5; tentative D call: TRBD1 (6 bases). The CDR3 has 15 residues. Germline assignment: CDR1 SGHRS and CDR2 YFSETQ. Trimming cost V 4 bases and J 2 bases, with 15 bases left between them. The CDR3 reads CASSHGYRAQETQYF. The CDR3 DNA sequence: TGCGCCAGCAGCCACGGCTACAGGGCACAAGAGACCCAGTACTTC.

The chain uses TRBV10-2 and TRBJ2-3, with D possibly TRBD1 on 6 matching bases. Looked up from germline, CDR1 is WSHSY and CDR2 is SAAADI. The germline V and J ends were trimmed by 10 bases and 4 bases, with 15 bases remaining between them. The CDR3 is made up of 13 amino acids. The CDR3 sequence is CATRGREADTQYF. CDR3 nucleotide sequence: TGCGCCACCAGGGGCAGAGAGGCAGATACGCAGTATTTT.